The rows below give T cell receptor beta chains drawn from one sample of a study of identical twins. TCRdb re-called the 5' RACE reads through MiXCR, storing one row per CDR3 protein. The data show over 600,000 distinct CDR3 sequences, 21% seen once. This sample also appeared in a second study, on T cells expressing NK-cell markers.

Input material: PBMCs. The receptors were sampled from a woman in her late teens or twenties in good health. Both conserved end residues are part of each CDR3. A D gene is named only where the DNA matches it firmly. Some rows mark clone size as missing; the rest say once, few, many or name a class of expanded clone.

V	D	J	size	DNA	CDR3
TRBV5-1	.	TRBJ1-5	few	TGCGCCAGCAGCGCATCCGACGGGTTAGGGCCCCAGCATTTT	CASSASDGLGPQHF
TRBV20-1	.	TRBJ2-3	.	TGCAGTGCTAGAGATCAGGGTGGTACTTTCGGCACAGATACGCAGTATTTT	CSARDQGGTFGTDTQYF
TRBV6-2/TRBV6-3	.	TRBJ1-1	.	TGTGCCAGCAGTTACCGGGCTGGATTGAACACTGAAGCTTTCTTT	CASSYRAGLNTEAFF
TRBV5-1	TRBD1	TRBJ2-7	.	TGCGCCAGCAGCCCCAATATGGGACAGACTTCCTACGAGCAGTACTTC	CASSPNMGQTSYEQYF
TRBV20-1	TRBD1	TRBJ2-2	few	TGCAGTGCTAGTGAGACAGGGACCGGGGAGCTGTTTTTT	CSASETGTGELFF
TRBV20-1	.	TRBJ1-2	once	TGCAGTGCCTATACAGGGCTGGATGGCTACACCTTC	CSAYTGLDGYTF
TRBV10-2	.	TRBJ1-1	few	TGCGCCAGCAGGGACACTTCGGGTGAAGCTTTCTTT	CASRDTSGEAFF
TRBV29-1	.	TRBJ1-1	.	TGCAGCGCCGTTCTACAGACGAACACTGAAGCTTTCTTT	CSAVLQTNTEAFF
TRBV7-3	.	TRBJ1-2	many	TGTGCCAGCAGCCCCGGGACATCCTATGGCTACACCTTC	CASSPGTSYGYTF
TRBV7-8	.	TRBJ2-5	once	TGTGCCAGCAGCTTAGAGTACTTAGGGATACGAGAGACCCAGTACTTC	CASSLEYLGIRETQYF
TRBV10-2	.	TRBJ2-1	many	TGCGCCAGCAAGTGGAACAGGGCAAATGAGCAGTTCTTC	CASKWNRANEQFF
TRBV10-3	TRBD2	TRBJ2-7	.	TGTGCCATCAGTGGACTAGCGGGATCCTCCTACGAGCAGTACTTC	CAISGLAGSSYEQYF
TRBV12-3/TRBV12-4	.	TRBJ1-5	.	TGTGCCAGCAGTACGGTCGGAGGCAATCAGCCCCAGCATTTT	CASSTVGGNQPQHF
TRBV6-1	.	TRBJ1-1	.	TGTGCCAGCAGCCGACTCGGGCGAGACACTGAAGCTTTCTTT	CASSRLGRDTEAFF
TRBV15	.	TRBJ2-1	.	TGTGCCACCAGCAGAGATCGGGGCGCCCGGGATGAGCAGTTCTTC	CATSRDRGARDEQFF
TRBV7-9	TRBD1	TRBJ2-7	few	TGTGCCAGCAGCGTTGGGACAGGGGCGCTTCAGCAGTACTTC	CASSVGTGALQQYF
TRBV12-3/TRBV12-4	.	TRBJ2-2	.	TGTGCCAGCAGAAGACAGGAGAACACCGGGGAGCTGTTTTTT	CASRRQENTGELFF
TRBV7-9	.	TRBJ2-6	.	TGTGCCAGCAGCTCTACTTTGCCGTCCCAGGGGGCCAACGTCCTGACTTTC	CASSSTLPSQGANVLTF
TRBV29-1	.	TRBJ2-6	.	TGCAGCGGTCGGGTGTGGATCTCTGGGGCCAACGTCCTGACTTTC	CSGRVWISGANVLTF
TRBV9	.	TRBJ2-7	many	TGTGCCAGCAGCGTAGATGGCGGTAGCTCCTACGAGCAGTACTTC	CASSVDGGSSYEQYF
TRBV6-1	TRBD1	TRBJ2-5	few	TGTGCCAGCAGCCCCTTACCTTCGGGACAGGGGACGACCCAGTACTTC	CASSPLPSGQGTTQYF
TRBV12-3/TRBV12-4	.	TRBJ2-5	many	TGTGCCAGCAGTTTTCTAGGACACCAAGAGACCCAGTACTTC	CASSFLGHQETQYF
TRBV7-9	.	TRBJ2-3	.	TGTGCCAGCACCCCAGGGGGGCAGGTGGAGAATACGCAGTATTTT	CASTPGGQVENTQYF
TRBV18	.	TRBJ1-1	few	TGTGCCAGCTCACCAGAAGGGGGGATTGGGGACACTGAAGCTTTCTTT	CASSPEGGIGDTEAFF
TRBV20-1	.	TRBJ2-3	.	TGCAGTGCGAAAAGGGATATTACAGATACGCAGTATTTT	CSAKRDITDTQYF
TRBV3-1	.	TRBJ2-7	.	TGTGCCAGCGGCCTGAGCGGACGAGAGGTCGAGCAGTACTTC	CASGLSGREVEQYF
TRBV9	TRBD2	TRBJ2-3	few	TGTGCCAGCAGCGAGAGGTCCGGACTAGTATGGGATACGCAGTATTTT	CASSERSGLVWDTQYF
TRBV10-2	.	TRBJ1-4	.	TGCGCCAGCTCCGGACAGACTTATGAAAAACTGTTTTTT	CASSGQTYEKLFF
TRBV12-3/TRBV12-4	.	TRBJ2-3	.	TGTGCCAGCAGTTTATATACACCGGGGCTAGACTTT	CASSLYTPGLDF
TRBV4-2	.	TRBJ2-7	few	TGTGCCAGCAGCCATATCACCGGGGACAATTTTTACGAGCAGTACTTC	CASSHITGDNFYEQYF
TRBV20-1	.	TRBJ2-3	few	TGCAGTGCAACCAAACTGACAGACCCTAGCACAGATACGCAGTATTTT	CSATKLTDPSTDTQYF
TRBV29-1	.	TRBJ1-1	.	TGCAGCGTTGACGGTACGGTTGCAGGGAAGACTGAAGCTTTCTTT	CSVDGTVAGKTEAFF
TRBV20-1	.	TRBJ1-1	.	TGCAGTGCAAGACAGGCGAACGAGAACCGGAACACTGAAGCTTTCTTT	CSARQANENRNTEAFF
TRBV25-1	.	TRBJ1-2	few	TGTGCCAGCAGTGCCCTACAAGGGGCAGGGGCTAACTATGGCTACACCTTC	CASSALQGAGANYGYTF
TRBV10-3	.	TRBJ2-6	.	TGTGCCATCAGACAGGGAGCAGGGGCCAACGTCCTGACTTTC	CAIRQGAGANVLTF
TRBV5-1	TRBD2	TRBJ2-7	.	TGCGCCAGCAGCTTGGCTAGCGGGAGCCTCTCCTACGAGCAGTACTTC	CASSLASGSLSYEQYF
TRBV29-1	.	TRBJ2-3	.	TGCAGCGCGACCGTGCGGGGCACAGATACGCAGTATTTT	CSATVRGTDTQYF
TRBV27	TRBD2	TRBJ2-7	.	TGTGCCAGCAGTTTAGAGAGTAGCGGGAGGTCCGAGCAGTACTTC	CASSLESSGRSEQYF
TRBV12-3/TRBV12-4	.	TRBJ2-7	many	TGTGCCAGCAGTTTTGTGGCAGGCCAGAAGTCCTACGAGCAGTACTTC	CASSFVAGQKSYEQYF
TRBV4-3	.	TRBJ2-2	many	TGCGCCAGCAGCCAAGGGGTGAACGGGGAGCTGTTTTTT	CASSQGVNGELFF